These T cell receptor beta chains were read from a single sample in a study of blood T cell repertoires in COVID-19. TCRdb's copy holds only in-frame clones and misses some; the assay was immunoSEQ multiplex PCR. The sample yields about 170,000 clones, around 90% seen once. The sequencing input was peripheral blood. These receptors all stem from a woman aged 80 or over with COVID-19, enrolled during active disease. Each CDR3 is given with its conserved first and last residue. D genes are given only for firm matches. A clone size is listed for some rows: how often the clone was seen (once, few, many), or a class if it is expanded.

D	V	J	size	CDR3	DNA
NA	TRBV20-1	TRBJ1-6	NA	CSALSDSPLHF	TGCAGTGCGCTAAGCGATTCACCCCTCCACTTT
NA	TRBV3-1/TRBV3-2	TRBJ1-2	NA	CASSPQARSFYGYTF	TGTGCCAGCAGCCCCCAGGCACGTTCATTCTATGGCTACACCTTC
TRBD2	TRBV3-1/TRBV3-2	TRBJ2-7	once	CASSQVGAGVREQYF	TGTGCCAGCAGCCAAGTCGGAGCGGGAGTTCGAGAGCAGTACTTC
TRBD2	TRBV7-2	TRBJ2-1	NA	CASSLTASGRNEQFF	TGTGCCAGCAGCTTAACCGCTAGCGGGAGGAATGAGCAGTTCTTC
NA	TRBV6-5	TRBJ1-2	once	CASQQGHGYTF	TGTGCCAGCCAGCAGGGCCATGGCTACACCTTC
TRBD2	TRBV4-2	TRBJ2-1	NA	CASSQTSGEYNEQFF	TGTGCCAGCAGCCAGACTAGCGGAGAATACAATGAGCAGTTCTTC
NA	TRBV28	TRBJ2-1	NA	CASSLQDEQFF	TGTGCCAGCAGTTTACAGGATGAGCAGTTCTTC
NA	TRBV7-7	TRBJ2-3	NA	CASSLEPGPTDTQYF	TGTGCTAGCAGCTTAGAGCCAGGCCCCACAGATACGCAGTATTTT
NA	TRBV12-3/TRBV12-4	TRBJ1-6	NA	CASSLGGSSPLHF	TGTGCCAGCAGTTTGGGGGGGTCTTCACCCCTCCACTTT
TRBD1	TRBV6-6	TRBJ1-2	NA	CASSYQRGPGYTF	TGTGCCAGCAGTTATCAGAGGGGGCCTGGCTACACCTTC
NA	TRBV6-5	TRBJ1-1	NA	CASSYEGNTEAFF	TGTGCCAGCAGTTACGAGGGGAACACTGAAGCTTTCTTT
NA	TRBV6-1	TRBJ1-6	NA	CASSSVDSPLHF	TGTGCCAGCAGTTCGGTGGATTCACCCCTCCACTTT
NA	TRBV6-2/TRBV6-3	TRBJ1-2	NA	CASSLQVNYGYTF	TGTGCCAGCAGTCTACAGGTGAACTATGGCTACACCTTC
TRBD1	TRBV4-3	TRBJ2-7	few	CASSIHRGLAYEQYF	TGCGCCAGCAGCATTCACAGGGGGCTGGCCTACGAGCAGTACTTC
NA	TRBV19	TRBJ2-1	NA	CASSIIFGQEQFF	TGTGCCAGTAGTATTATTTTCGGACAAGAGCAGTTCTTC
TRBD2	TRBV6-2/TRBV6-3	TRBJ2-1	NA	CASSYLAGYNEQFF	TGTGCCAGCAGTTATCTAGCGGGTTACAATGAGCAGTTCTTC
NA	TRBV28	TRBJ1-1	NA	CASSSVGGGLNTEAFF	TGTGCCAGCAGTTCAGTCGGCGGGGGGTTGAACACTGAAGCTTTCTTT
TRBD2	TRBV11-2	TRBJ2-7	NA	CASSLAASGSNYEQYF	TGTGCCAGCAGCTTAGCCGCTAGCGGGAGCAACTACGAGCAGTACTTC
TRBD2	TRBV5-1	TRBJ2-2	NA	CASSWTTSGSPPGELFF	TGCGCCAGCAGCTGGACTACTAGCGGGAGCCCTCCCGGGGAGCTGTTTTTT
NA	TRBV7-2	TRBJ2-7	NA	CASRPNMAGLHEQYF	TGTGCCAGCAGACCGAATATGGCGGGATTACATGAGCAGTACTTC
NA	TRBV18	TRBJ2-1	NA	CASSKRSNPQSRGRNEQFF	TGTGCCAGCTCTAAACGGAGTAATCCCCAGTCGAGAGGGAGGAATGAGCAGTTCTTC
NA	TRBV5-6	TRBJ2-7	NA	CASSLNVGYEQYF	TGTGCCAGCAGCTTGAATGTCGGCTACGAGCAGTACTTC
TRBD1	TRBV11-2	TRBJ1-2	NA	CASSRQGSVNFYGYTF	TGTGCCAGCAGCCGACAGGGTTCGGTGAACTTCTATGGCTACACCTTC
NA	TRBV25-1	TRBJ2-2	few	CASSEGGVDTGELFF	TGTGCCAGCAGTGAAGGAGGCGTCGACACCGGGGAGCTGTTTTTT
NA	TRBV5-6	TRBJ2-4	NA	CASSLLGGNIQYF	TGTGCCAGCAGCTTGCTAGGGGGAAACATTCAGTACTTC
NA	TRBV18	TRBJ1-2	NA	CASSPPGGSSGYTF	TGTGCCAGCTCACCACCGGGGGGATCAAGCGGCTACACCTTC
NA	TRBV6-5	TRBJ1-5	once	CASSYSARTNQPQHF	TGTGCCAGCAGTTACTCGGCCAGGACTAATCAGCCCCAGCATTTT
NA	TRBV19	TRBJ1-5	NA	CASKFAGDNQPQHF	TGTGCCAGTAAATTTGCGGGAGATAATCAGCCCCAGCATTTT
TRBD2	TRBV5-1	TRBJ2-7	NA	CASSGGRSYEQYF	TGCGCCAGCAGCGGCGGGAGATCCTACGAGCAGTACTTC
NA	TRBV15	TRBJ1-2	NA	CATSRGGGNGYTF	TGTGCCACCAGCAGAGGCGGGGGCAATGGCTACACCTTC
TRBD2	TRBV5-1	TRBJ2-7	once	CASSSLAGETYEQYF	TGCGCCAGCAGCTCCCTAGCGGGAGAGACCTACGAGCAGTACTTC
NA	TRBV15	TRBJ2-7	NA	CATSRALETVSEQYF	TGTGCCACCAGCAGAGCCCTAGAGACAGTATCCGAGCAGTACTTC
TRBD2	TRBV28	TRBJ2-3	NA	CASSPYGTSGRSKRTDTQYF	TGTGCCAGCAGTCCTTACGGGACTAGCGGGAGGTCGAAACGCACAGATACGCAGTATTTT
NA	TRBV4-1	TRBJ1-1	NA	CASTYSMNTEAFF	TGCGCCAGCACCTACAGCATGAACACTGAAGCTTTCTTT
NA	TRBV14	TRBJ1-1	NA	CASSEYRDTEAFF	TGTGCCAGCAGCGAATACCGGGACACTGAAGCTTTCTTT
NA	TRBV4-1	TRBJ1-2	NA	CASSQDGGVNYGYTF	TGCGCCAGCAGCCAAGATGGCGGGGTTAACTATGGCTACACCTTC
NA	TRBV7-7	TRBJ2-1	NA	CASSFWFF	TGTGCCAGCAGCTTCTGGTTCTTC
TRBD1	TRBV4-2	TRBJ2-5	NA	CASSQVGQGARETQYF	TGTGCCAGCAGCCAAGTAGGACAGGGGGCGCGGGAGACCCAGTACTTC
NA	TRBV12-3/TRBV12-4	TRBJ2-2	NA	CASSLKGTGELFF	TGTGCCAGCAGCCTAAAGGGGACCGGGGAGCTGTTTTTT
TRBD2	TRBV24-1	TRBJ2-1	once	CATSDLLGSSGRWNEQFF	TGTGCCACCAGTGATTTGCTTGGGAGTAGCGGGAGGTGGAATGAGCAGTTCTTC
NA	TRBV29-1	TRBJ1-3	NA	CSVGADKSSGNTIYF	TGCAGCGTTGGGGCCGACAAAAGCTCTGGAAACACCATATATTTT
NA	TRBV11-1	TRBJ2-5	NA	CASSADPTSQETQYF	TGTGCCAGCAGCGCCGACCCGACAAGCCAAGAGACCCAGTACTTC
TRBD2	TRBV6-5	TRBJ2-7	once	CASSRDYSYEQYF	TGTGCCAGCAGTAGGGACTACAGCTACGAGCAGTACTTC
NA	TRBV4-1	TRBJ2-7	NA	CASSQGQALWEEQYF	TGCGCCAGCAGCCAAGGACAGGCCCTTTGGGAGGAGCAGTACTTC
TRBD1	TRBV5-1	TRBJ1-3	once	CASSLAGTGGSGNTIYF	TGCGCCAGCAGCTTGGCCGGGACAGGGGGCTCTGGAAACACCATATATTTT
TRBD1	TRBV19	TRBJ1-6	once	CASSSTGGNSPLHF	TGTGCCAGTAGCTCGACAGGGGGTAATTCACCCCTCCACTTT
NA	TRBV7-2	TRBJ2-7	NA	CASSIRDEQYF	TGTGCCAGCAGCATCCGGGACGAGCAGTACTTC
NA	TRBV4-3	TRBJ2-3	once	CASSQVRQVLRDTQYF	TGCGCCAGCAGCCAAGTCCGGCAGGTCCTGAGAGATACGCAGTATTTT
TRBD2	TRBV6-2/TRBV6-3	TRBJ2-7	NA	CASSYSSGRTGEQYF	TGTGCCAGCAGTTACTCAAGCGGGAGGACGGGCGAGCAGTACTTC
TRBD1	TRBV5-1	TRBJ1-2	NA	CASTPSSGTGGYGYTF	TGCGCCAGCACGCCGAGCTCCGGGACAGGGGGCTATGGCTACACCTTC
TRBD1	TRBV10-3	TRBJ1-1	NA	CAISSQTGTNTEAFF	TGTGCCATCAGTTCCCAGACAGGGACGAACACTGAAGCTTTCTTT
NA	TRBV28	TRBJ2-5	few	CVKRASQETQYF	TGTGTGAAGCGAGCGTCCCAAGAGACCCAGTACTTC
TRBD1	TRBV18	TRBJ2-1	NA	CASSPFSGQGAYNEQFF	TGTGCCAGCTCACCATTTTCCGGCCAGGGGGCGTACAATGAGCAGTTCTTC
NA	TRBV18	TRBJ1-4	NA	CASSPNQATNEKLFF	TGTGCCAGCTCACCAAACCAGGCAACTAATGAAAAACTGTTTTTT
TRBD2	TRBV6-2/TRBV6-3	TRBJ2-7	once	CASSYERLAGTYEQYF	TGTGCCAGCAGTTACGAACGGCTAGCGGGAACCTACGAGCAGTACTTC
NA	TRBV7-2	TRBJ2-2	few	CASSLGARSTGELFF	TGTGCCAGCAGCTTAGGGGCGAGAAGTACCGGGGAGCTGTTTTTT
NA	TRBV6-5	TRBJ2-2	NA	CASWGQSNTGELFF	TGTGCCAGCTGGGGACAATCGAACACCGGGGAGCTGTTTTTT
TRBD1	TRBV4-3	TRBJ1-2	NA	CASSQRLTGDEDGYTF	TGCGCCAGCAGCCAACGCCTTACAGGGGATGAAGATGGCTACACCTTC
TRBD1	TRBV23-1	TRBJ1-3	NA	CASSQPDRGPNYRSSGNTIYF	TGCGCCAGCAGTCAGCCCGACAGGGGGCCTAATTATCGCTCCTCTGGAAACACCATATATTTT